The rows below give T cell receptor beta chains drawn from one sample of a study of CD8 T cells in Susac syndrome. MiXCR, applied by TCRdb to the immunoSEQ multiplex PCR reads, yields one record per CDR3 protein. Seen here are about 90,000 distinct CDR3 sequences, roughly 95% observed once, and the top ten hold about 0.68%. Material for sequencing was CD8+ T cells from PBMCs. The receptors shown here come from a human donor with Susac syndrome. Each CDR3 is given with its conserved first and last residue. The D gene is left open where the match is weak. Some rows have no size entry. The others give once, few or many, or a class for an expanded clone.

V gene	J gene	D gene	clone size	CDR3 protein	CDR3 DNA
TRBV29-1	TRBJ2-7	TRBD1	-	CSVEDDRGNYEQYF	TGCAGCGTTGAAGACGACAGGGGGAACTACGAGCAGTACTTC
TRBV20-1	TRBJ1-1	TRBD1	-	CSARDGQGMNTEAFF	TGCAGTGCTAGAGACGGACAGGGCATGAACACTGAAGCTTTCTTT
TRBV18	TRBJ2-1	-	-	CASSPLFGGGDDEQFF	TGTGCCAGCTCACCATTGTTTGGGGGCGGTGATGATGAGCAGTTCTTC
TRBV12-3/TRBV12-4	TRBJ2-5	-	-	CASNPTARGTQYF	TGTGCCAGCAACCCTACCGCCCGAGGGACCCAGTACTTC
TRBV5-1	TRBJ1-2	-	-	CASSLGAPKADYGYTF	TGCGCCAGCAGTCTTGGTGCTCCCAAGGCGGACTATGGCTACACCTTC
TRBV4-3	TRBJ1-1	-	-	CASSQDRGLMNTEAFF	TGCGCCAGCAGCCAAGATAGGGGACTGATGAACACTGAAGCTTTCTTT
TRBV29-1	TRBJ2-1	-	-	CSVEGGRGQRYNEQFF	TGCAGCGTTGAAGGAGGGAGGGGACAGAGATACAATGAGCAGTTCTTC
TRBV30	TRBJ2-1	TRBD2	-	CAWSALAGASYNEQFF	TGTGCCTGGAGTGCGTTAGCGGGGGCCTCCTACAATGAGCAGTTCTTC
TRBV20-1	TRBJ2-4	TRBD1	-	CSASPPDRGAKNIQYF	TGCAGTGCTAGCCCCCCTGACAGGGGGGCCAAAAACATTCAGTACTTC
TRBV30	TRBJ2-2	-	-	CVDRRVNTGELFF	TGTGTCGACAGGAGAGTGAACACCGGGGAGCTGTTTTTT
TRBV15	TRBJ2-1	-	-	CATSRALQDNEQFF	TGTGCCACCAGCAGAGCTCTACAGGACAATGAGCAGTTCTTC
TRBV2	TRBJ2-6	TRBD1	once	CASRPLGTGSSGANVLTF	TGTGCCAGCAGGCCCCTGGGGACAGGAAGCTCTGGGGCCAACGTCCTGACTTTC
TRBV19	TRBJ1-2	-	-	CASSIRGPPNYGYTF	TGTGCCAGTAGTATTAGGGGCCCTCCTAACTATGGCTACACCTTC
TRBV20-1	TRBJ1-6	-	-	CSARYSTGSYNSPLHF	TGCAGTGCTAGATATTCGACCGGCTCCTATAATTCACCCCTCCACTTT